This passage covers 12 T cell receptor beta chains from one sample sequenced in a study of CXCR3-negative and CXCR3-positive naive CD8 T cells. The study's findings and limits: The TRB CDR3s that CXCR3-positive naive cells carried were more hydrophobic than those of CXCR3-negative naive cells.

These receptors lack a known antigen. All TRB cDNA libraries came from 5' RACE performed with UMI labels. TCRdb re-called the 5' RACE reads and catalogs CDR3 proteins one per entry, DNA excluded. Reported are 120,000 or so distinct CDR3 sequences; the ten largest clones contain approximately 0.54%. Material for sequencing was naive CXCR3+ CD8+ T cells from blood. The subset here: CD45RO-CCR7+CD27+CD95- naive CD8+ T cells expressing CXCR3 (TNR3+). Every receptor here comes from a human donor in good health. Some clones in this sample may be carry-over from other donors' samples.

The V gene is TRBV5-1, the J gene TRBJ2-1; the TCRdb call, TRBD1, lacks DNA for checking. CDR1 and CDR2 (germline): SGHRS, YFSETQ. This CDR3 is 14 amino acids long. The CDR3 spells CASSSAWGVNEQFF.

CDR3 sequence reads: CAWSYPPVFYSYEQYF. This sequence joins TRBV30 and TRBJ2-7; TCRdb's D call of TRBD1 is untestable without DNA. Germline V CDR1 and CDR2: GTSNPN, SVGIG (reference sequence). The CDR3 sequence is 16 residues long.

V and J are TRBV6-2 or TRBV6-3 and TRBJ1-5; without DNA, the TCRdb call of TRBD1 cannot be checked. Germline lookup yields CDR1 MNHEY and CDR2 SVGEGT. The CDR3 contains 14 residues. CDR3 residues: CASTDAFGAQPQHF.

The rearrangement uses TRBV2 and TRBJ2-1; checking the TCRdb D call of TRBD2 is not possible without DNA. The CDR3 has 17 amino acids. Germline V gives CDR1 SNHLY, CDR2 FYNNEI. CDR3 region: CASSEEPPSAPRNEQFF. Full variable domain (missing parts from reference TRBV2 and TRBJ2-1): EPEVTQTPSHQVTQMGQEVILRCVPISNHLYFYWYRQILGQKVEFLVSFYNNEISEKSEIFDDQFSVERPDGSNFTLKIRSTKLEDSAMYFCASSEEPPSAPRNEQFFGPGTRLTVL.

V is TRBV19 and J is TRBJ1-1. The V gene's germline CDR1 is LNHDA and CDR2 SQIVND (reference sequence). CDR3 size: 15 residues. The CDR3 here is CASSNGPGTSTEAFF.

The chain couples TRBV29-1 to TRBJ2-7. This CDR3 has 11 amino acids. CDR1 SQVTM and CDR2 ANQGSEA come from the germline V gene. The CDR3 sequence: CSVWLGREQYF.

This rearrangement joins TRBV6-2 or TRBV6-3 to TRBJ1-1; there is no DNA to check the TCRdb D call of TRBD1. This CDR3 has 14 residues. Looked up from germline, CDR1 is MNHEY and CDR2 is SVGEGT. CDR3 protein: CASGVTTGGTEAFF.

The V and J genes are TRBV28 and TRBJ2-5. This CDR3 region has 15 residues. The germline V gene has CDR1 MDHEN and CDR2 SYDVKM. The chain's CDR3 is CASSPPRRSKETQYF.

The chain recombines TRBV12-3 or TRBV12-4 with TRBJ2-1; TCRdb names TRBD2, which stays unverified in the absence of DNA. CDR3 length equals 17 residues. The CDR3 loop is CASSRGWRGVSDAGQFF.

The J gene is TRBJ1-3, the V gene TRBV10-3. The CDR3 is 15 residues long. Germline assignment: CDR1 ENHRY and CDR2 SYGVKD. Here the CDR3 reads CATLVLTASGNTIYF.

The chain uses TRBV9 and TRBJ2-5; the D gene TCRdb calls, TRBD1, cannot be checked with no DNA. Germline V CDR1 and CDR2: SGDLS, YYNGEE. This CDR3 contains 14 residues. This chain's CDR3 is CASSVGGRKETQYF. Variable domain in full (rest from reference TRBV9 and TRBJ2-5): DSGVTQTPKHLITATGQRVTLRCSPRSGDLSVYWYQQSLDQGLQFLIQYYNGEERAKGNILERFSAQQFPDLHSELNLSSLELGDSALYFCASSVGGRKETQYFGPGTRLLVL.

CDR3 sequence: CSARDLGTGGGPTSTDTQYF. J is TRBJ2-3 and V is TRBV20-1; with no DNA, the TCRdb D assignment of TRBD1 cannot be verified. The CDR3 runs to 20 residues. The germline V gene encodes CDR1 DFQATT and CDR2 SNEGSKA (reference sequence).